This TCR beta chain was sequenced in a study of CD8 T cells in Susac syndrome. An input of about 0.5 to 1 ug of RNA was subjected to reverse transcription using random hexamers. TCR beta CDR3 was amplified by immunoSEQ multiplex PCR. This amplification extended across 54 Vbeta and 13 Jbeta segments. TCRdb itself ran the immunoSEQ multiplex PCR reads through MiXCR, one entry per CDR3 protein. The data hold 400,000 or so distinct CDR3 sequences, with approximately 85% observed a single time. The V gene lost 0 bases and the J gene lost 0 bases, with 11 bases spanning the gap. Germline CDR1 reads SQVTM; CDR2 reads ANQGSEA. The CDR3 sequence is 15 residues long. The multiple sclerosis controls consisted of treatment-naive patients with relapsing-remitting disease, either stable or active. TEMRA cells were FACS-enriched and CD8+ and CD4+ T cells negatively isolated.

This TCR derives from a human donor with multiple sclerosis. The chain recombines TRBV29-1 with TRBJ2-5; D uncertain. The sample comprised CD8+ T cells from PBMCs. The CDR3 DNA reads as TGCAGCGTTGAAGATTTTGACACAAACCAAGAGACCCAGTACTTC. Protein: CSVEDFDTNQETQYF.